A selection of T cell receptor beta chains follows, all from one sample in a study of T cell repertoires in cytomegalovirus infection. TCRdb called the reads again in MiXCR, with one record for every CDR3 protein. The table includes around 300,000 distinct CDR3 sequences, over 7.5% detected once. Sequenced input: PBMCs. Receptors were obtained from a human donor in good health (CMV status not recorded). Some clones in this sample may be carry-over from other donors' samples. The CDR3 runs from the conserved cysteine through the conserved F or W. Fields, in order: V gene, D gene, clone size, J gene, CDR3 length, CDR3 protein, CDR3 DNA. D genes are given only for firm matches. Size tells how often a clone was seen (once, few, many) or the class of an expanded clone, and some rows leave it out.

>TRBV4-1|TRBD1|NA|TRBJ1-5|16
CTSSHAVGTDNQPQHF
TGCACCAGCAGCCATGCCGTCGGGACAGACAATCAGCCCCAGCATTTT
>TRBV7-2|NA|many|TRBJ1-1|15
CASSFMPRFSTEAFF
TGTGCCAGCAGCTTCATGCCAAGATTCAGCACTGAAGCTTTCTTT
>TRBV6-1|NA|NA|TRBJ2-7|13
CASRRGRVEEQYF
TGTGCCAGCAGACGGGGCAGGGTGGAAGAGCAGTACTTC
>TRBV6-2/TRBV6-3|NA|NA|TRBJ2-1|12
CASRTSSGEQFF
TGTGCCAGCAGAACTAGCAGCGGTGAGCAGTTCTTC
>TRBV6-2/TRBV6-3|NA|NA|TRBJ2-3|20
CASSHLTPGDMESPTDTQYF
TGTGCCAGCAGTCACCTGACTCCCGGGGATATGGAGTCCCCGACAGATACGCAGTATTTT
>TRBV4-2|NA|many|TRBJ2-5|18
CASSQESRVQLRQETQYF
TGTGCCAGCAGCCAAGAATCGCGAGTCCAGCTCCGACAAGAGACCCAGTACTTC
>TRBV19|TRBD2|few|TRBJ2-5|16
CASSTSGLAGQETQYF
TGTGCCAGTAGTACGTCGGGACTAGCGGGCCAAGAGACCCAGTACTTC
>TRBV7-2|NA|few|TRBJ2-1|14
CASSLLGPYNEQFF
TGTGCCAGCAGCTTATTGGGGCCTTACAATGAGCAGTTCTTC
>TRBV20-1|NA|many|TRBJ2-1|16
CSARDRSQMLSNEQFF
TGCAGTGCTAGAGATCGCTCGCAAATGCTATCAAATGAGCAGTTCTTC
>TRBV7-2|NA|many|TRBJ2-5|13
CASSLQWGETQYF
TGTGCCAGCAGCCTTCAGTGGGGGGAGACCCAGTACTTC
>TRBV14|NA|many|TRBJ1-2|13
CASSPLQTGGYTF
TGTGCCAGCAGCCCTTTGCAAACGGGCGGCTACACCTTC
>TRBV30|TRBD1|NA|TRBJ1-3|14
CAWGQGASGNTIYF
TGTGCCTGGGGACAGGGGGCCTCTGGAAACACCATATATTTT
>TRBV4-1|NA|NA|TRBJ1-1|15
CASSQVRAWATEAFF
TGCGCCAGCAGCCAAGTGAGGGCCTGGGCGACTGAAGCTTTCTTT
>TRBV7-9|TRBD1|many|TRBJ1-2|14
CASSPSGQGISYTF
TGTGCCAGCAGCCCCTCGGGACAGGGTATATCCTACACCTTC
>TRBV7-9|TRBD1|many|TRBJ2-3|16
CASSLPTGGGTDTQYF
TGTGCCAGCAGCTTACCGACAGGGGGAGGGACAGATACGCAGTATTTT
>TRBV28|NA|many|TRBJ1-1|13
CAIGPNMNTEAFF
TGTGCCATCGGCCCCAACATGAACACTGAAGCTTTCTTT
>TRBV27|NA|many|TRBJ2-3|15
CASSPRLGGTDTQYF
TGTGCCAGCAGCCCTAGGTTAGGTGGCACAGATACGCAGTATTTT
>TRBV6-8|NA|NA|TRBJ2-4|12
CATIAEVNIQYF
TGTGCCACAATCGCGGAGGTCAACATTCAGTACTTC
>TRBV7-2|NA|many|TRBJ2-3|13
CASSLAPLDTQYF
TGTGCCAGCAGCTTAGCGCCCCTTGATACGCAGTATTTT
>TRBV7-2|NA|NA|TRBJ1-3|13
CASREQYGTPPSF
TGTGCCAGCAGGGAACAGTACGGGACGCCCCCCTCCTTT
>TRBV7-2|NA|many|TRBJ2-4|16
CASSPLGTVAKNIQYF
TGTGCCAGCAGCCCTCTGGGGACTGTAGCCAAAAACATTCAGTACTTC
>TRBV7-9|NA|NA|TRBJ2-1|15
CASTPQSGALNEQFF
TGTGCCAGCACCCCCCAATCTGGCGCGCTAAATGAGCAGTTCTTC
>TRBV7-9|TRBD1|NA|TRBJ2-1|15
CASSITGTGGNEQFF
TGTGCCAGCTCGATAACCGGGACAGGTGGGAATGAGCAGTTCTTC
>TRBV29-1|NA|many|TRBJ2-2|16
CSVEGWRGDFTGELFF
TGCAGCGTTGAAGGCTGGAGGGGGGACTTCACCGGGGAGCTGTTTTTT
>TRBV7-3|NA|few|TRBJ2-6|15
CASSPSGAGANVLTF
TGTGCCAGCAGCCCATCAGGGGCTGGGGCCAACGTCCTGACTTTC
>TRBV12-3/TRBV12-4|NA|many|TRBJ1-1|14
CASSLVGGGFEAFF
TGTGCCAGCAGTTTAGTGGGGGGAGGATTTGAAGCTTTCTTT
>TRBV7-2|NA|many|TRBJ1-5|15
CASSLGRGGNQPQHF
TGTGCCAGCAGCTTAGGCAGGGGTGGCAATCAGCCCCAGCATTTT
>TRBV19|TRBD1|few|TRBJ2-6|18
CASSGVRGFYSGANVLTF
TGTGCCAGTAGTGGTGTCAGGGGGTTTTACTCTGGGGCCAACGTCCTGACTTTC
>TRBV12-3/TRBV12-4|NA|many|TRBJ1-2|12
CASSLDSYGYTF
TGTGCCAGCAGCTTGGACAGCTATGGCTACACCTTC
>TRBV4-2|NA|many|TRBJ2-1|14
CASKKTDTGNEQFF
TGTGCCAGCAAGAAGACTGACACTGGAAATGAGCAGTTCTTC
>TRBV20-1|TRBD2|few|TRBJ2-1|14
CSAWSSGSYNEQFF
TGCAGTGCTTGGTCTAGCGGCTCCTACAATGAGCAGTTCTTC
>TRBV28|NA|NA|TRBJ1-5|15
CASSLGRYSNQPQHF
TGTGCCAGCAGTTTAGGGCGGTATAGCAATCAGCCCCAGCATTTT
>TRBV4-3|NA|few|TRBJ2-7|14
CASSRRTVGYEQYF
TGCGCCAGCAGCCGACGGACAGTCGGCTACGAGCAGTACTTC
>TRBV7-2|NA|many|TRBJ2-2|18
CASSQRPRDAFTAGELFF
TGTGCCAGCAGCCAGCGGCCCCGGGACGCCTTTACCGCCGGGGAGCTGTTTTTT
>TRBV7-6|NA|many|TRBJ1-4|18
CASSARWTAVRTNEKLFF
TGTGCCAGCAGCGCCAGATGGACAGCCGTACGAACCAATGAAAAACTGTTTTTT
>TRBV20-1|NA|NA|TRBJ2-3|14
CSAVRRGETDTQYF
TGCAGTGCTGTAAGGAGGGGGGAGACAGATACGCAGTATTTT
>TRBV4-3|TRBD2|NA|TRBJ2-1|16
CASSLLGLAGYNEQFF
TGCGCCAGCAGCCTCCTGGGACTAGCGGGGTACAATGAGCAGTTCTTC
>TRBV4-3|TRBD2|many|TRBJ2-3|16
CASSQASGGATDTQYF
TGCGCCAGCAGCCAAGCTAGCGGGGGGGCGACAGATACGCAGTATTTT
>TRBV6-1|NA|many|TRBJ2-3|14
CASSEIRVTDTQYF
TGTGCCAGCAGTGAAATCAGGGTCACAGATACGCAGTATTTT
>TRBV11-2|NA|many|TRBJ1-1|13
CASSLSQGAEAFF
TGTGCCAGCAGCTTATCGCAGGGCGCTGAAGCTTTCTTT
>TRBV6-6|NA|NA|TRBJ2-7|14
CASSYSGRGVEEYF
TGTGCCAGCAGTTACTCTGGAAGGGGGGTCGAGGAGTACTTC
>TRBV7-2|TRBD2|many|TRBJ2-7|16
CASSFRLAGITYEQYF
TGTGCCAGCAGCTTCAGACTAGCGGGAATCACCTACGAGCAGTACTTC
>TRBV6-2/TRBV6-3|TRBD2|NA|TRBJ2-1|14
CASLLAGGNYEQFF
TGTGCCAGCCTCCTAGCGGGGGGGAACTATGAGCAGTTCTTC
>TRBV7-4|NA|few|TRBJ2-2|15
CASSWGEFNTGELFF
TGTGCCAGCAGCTGGGGGGAATTTAACACCGGGGAGCTGTTTTTT
>TRBV15|TRBD2|few|TRBJ2-5|16
CATSRDGGLAGETQYF
TGTGCCACCAGCAGAGATGGGGGCCTAGCGGGGGAGACCCAGTACTTC
>TRBV7-2|TRBD1|many|TRBJ2-2|15
CASSFTGVQAGELFF
TGTGCCAGCAGCTTCACAGGGGTACAAGCCGGGGAGCTGTTTTTT